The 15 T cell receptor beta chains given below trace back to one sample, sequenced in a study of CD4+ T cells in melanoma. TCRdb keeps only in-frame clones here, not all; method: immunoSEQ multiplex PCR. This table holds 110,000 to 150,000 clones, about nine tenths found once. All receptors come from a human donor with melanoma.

In DNA, the CDR3 is TGTGCCAGCTCCCTTGGGACAGGGGGCTACAATGAGCAGTTCTTC. Amino acid sequence: CASSLGTGGYNEQFF. This chain joins TRBV18 and TRBJ2-1; 11 nucleotides agree with TRBD1. The V gene end was trimmed by 6 bases and the J gene end by 3 bases; junction bases not matched to a gene: 4. CDR1 and CDR2 from the germline V gene are KGHSH and LQKENI. The CDR3 covers 15 residues.

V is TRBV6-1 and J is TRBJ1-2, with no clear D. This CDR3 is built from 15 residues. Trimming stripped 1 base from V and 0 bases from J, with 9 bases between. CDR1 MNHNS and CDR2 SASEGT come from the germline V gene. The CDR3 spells CASSEGGGANYGYTF. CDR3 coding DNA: TGTGCCAGCAGTGAAGGAGGTGGGGCTAACTATGGCTACACCTTC.

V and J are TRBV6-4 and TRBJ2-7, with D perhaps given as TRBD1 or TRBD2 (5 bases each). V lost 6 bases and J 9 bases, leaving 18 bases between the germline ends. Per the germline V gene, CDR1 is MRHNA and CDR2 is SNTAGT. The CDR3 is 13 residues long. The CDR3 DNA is TGTGCCAGCAGCGCCGTGTTCGGGGACGGGCAGTACTTC. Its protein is CASSAVFGDGQYF.

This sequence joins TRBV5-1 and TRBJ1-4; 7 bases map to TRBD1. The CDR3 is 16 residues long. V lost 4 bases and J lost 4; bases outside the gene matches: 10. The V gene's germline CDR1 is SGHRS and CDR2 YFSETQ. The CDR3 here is CASSAPPGQNNEKLFF. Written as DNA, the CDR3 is TGCGCCAGCAGCGCGCCCCCGGGACAGAATAATGAAAAACTGTTTTTT.

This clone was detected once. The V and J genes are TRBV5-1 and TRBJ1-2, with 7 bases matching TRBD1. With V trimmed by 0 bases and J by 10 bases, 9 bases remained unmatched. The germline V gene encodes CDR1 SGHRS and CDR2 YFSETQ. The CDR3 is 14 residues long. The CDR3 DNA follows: TGCGCCAGCAGCTTGGAAGTGGCAGGGGGAACCTACACCTTC. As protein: CASSLEVAGGTYTF. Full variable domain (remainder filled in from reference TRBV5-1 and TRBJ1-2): KAGVTQTPRYLIKTRGQQVTLSCSPISGHRSVSWYQQTPGQGLQFLFEYFSETQRNKGNFPGRFSGRQFSNSRSEMNVSTLELGDSALYLCASSLEVAGGTYTFGSGTRLTVV.

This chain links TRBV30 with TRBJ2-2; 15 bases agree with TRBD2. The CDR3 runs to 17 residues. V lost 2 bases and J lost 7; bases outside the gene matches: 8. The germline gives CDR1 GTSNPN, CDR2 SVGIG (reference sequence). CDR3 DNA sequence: TGTGCCTGGAGTCGATCGGGACTAGCGGGGGGTAACGGGGAGCTGTTTTTT. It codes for CAWSRSGLAGGNGELFF.

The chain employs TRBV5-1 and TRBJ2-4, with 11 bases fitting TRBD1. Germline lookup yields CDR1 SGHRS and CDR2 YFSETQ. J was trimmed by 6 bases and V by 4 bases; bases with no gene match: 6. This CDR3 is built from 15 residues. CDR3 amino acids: CASSARDRGINIQYF. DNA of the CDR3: TGCGCCAGCAGCGCCCGGGACAGGGGGATAAACATTCAGTACTTC.

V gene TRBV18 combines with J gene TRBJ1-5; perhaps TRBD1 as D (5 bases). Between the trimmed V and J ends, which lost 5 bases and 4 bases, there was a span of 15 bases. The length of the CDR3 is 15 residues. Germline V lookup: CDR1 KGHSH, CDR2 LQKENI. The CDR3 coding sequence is TGTGCCAGCTCAGCTGAGGCAGGGAATAATCAGCCCCAGCATTTT. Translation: CASSAEAGNNQPQHF. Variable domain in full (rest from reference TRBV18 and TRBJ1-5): NAGVMQNPRHLVRRRGQEARLRCSPMKGHSHVYWYRQLPEEGLKFMVYLQKENIIDESGMPKERFSAEFPKEGPSILRIQQVVRGDSAAYFCASSAEAGNNQPQHFGDGTRLSIL.

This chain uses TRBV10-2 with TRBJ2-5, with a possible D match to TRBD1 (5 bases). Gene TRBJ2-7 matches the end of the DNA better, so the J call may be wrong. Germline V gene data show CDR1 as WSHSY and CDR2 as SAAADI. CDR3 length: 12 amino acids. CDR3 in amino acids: CASSGGWYEQYF. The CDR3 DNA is TGCGCCAGCAGTGGGGGCTGGTACGAGCAGTACTTC.

CDR3 DNA: TGCGCCAGCAGCCCCGACTTCTCCGGAAACACCATATATTTT. Its translation is CASSPDFSGNTIYF. The rearrangement joins TRBV5-1 to TRBJ1-3; D not resolved. This CDR3 region has 14 residues. CDR1 is SGHRS, CDR2 YFSETQ, per germline. Trimming removed 4 bases from V and 4 bases from J, with 12 bases in between.

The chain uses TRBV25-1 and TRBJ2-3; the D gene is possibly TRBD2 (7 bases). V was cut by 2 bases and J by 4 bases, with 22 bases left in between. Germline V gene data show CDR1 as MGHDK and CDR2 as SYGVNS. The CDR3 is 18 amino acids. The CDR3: CASSEGRGAASSADTQYF. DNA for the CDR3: TGTGCCAGCAGTGAAGGTCGGGGGGCCGCTTCATCGGCAGATACGCAGTATTTT. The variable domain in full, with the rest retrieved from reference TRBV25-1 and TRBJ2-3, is EADIYQTPRYLVIGTGKKITLECSQTMGHDKMYWYQQDPGMELHLIHYSYGVNSTEKGDLSSESTVSRIRTEHFPLTLESARPSHTSQYLCASSEGRGAASSADTQYFGPGTRLTVL.

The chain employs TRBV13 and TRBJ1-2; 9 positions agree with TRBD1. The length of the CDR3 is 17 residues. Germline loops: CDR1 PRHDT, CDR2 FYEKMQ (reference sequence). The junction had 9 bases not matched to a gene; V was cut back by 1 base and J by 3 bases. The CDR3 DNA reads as TGTGCCAGCAGCTTAGACCGCCCGGGACAGGGAGACTATGGCTACACCTTC. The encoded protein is CASSLDRPGQGDYGYTF.

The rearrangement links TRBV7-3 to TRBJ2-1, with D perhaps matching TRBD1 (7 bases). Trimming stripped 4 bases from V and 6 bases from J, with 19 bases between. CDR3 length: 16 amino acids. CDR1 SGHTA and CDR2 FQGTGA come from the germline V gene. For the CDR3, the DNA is TGTGCCAGCAGCTCCCGCGGGGACAGAGCAATCAATGAGCAGTTCTTC. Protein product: CASSSRGDRAINEQFF.

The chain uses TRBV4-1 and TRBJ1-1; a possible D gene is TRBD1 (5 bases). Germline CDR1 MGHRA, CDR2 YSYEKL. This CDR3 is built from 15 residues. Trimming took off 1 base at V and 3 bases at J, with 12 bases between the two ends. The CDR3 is CASSQGKGGDTEAFF. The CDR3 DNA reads TGCGCCAGCAGCCAAGGTAAGGGAGGGGACACTGAAGCTTTCTTT.

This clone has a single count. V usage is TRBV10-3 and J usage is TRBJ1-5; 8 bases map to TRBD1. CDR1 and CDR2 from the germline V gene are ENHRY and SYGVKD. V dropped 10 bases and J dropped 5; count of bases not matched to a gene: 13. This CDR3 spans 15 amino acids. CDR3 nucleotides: TGTGCCACCCGTATTGGACAGGGCCTAGATCAGCCCCAGCATTTT. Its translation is CATRIGQGLDQPQHF.